Presented here are 19 T cell receptor beta chains from one specimen sequenced in a study of cytomegalovirus exposure and HLA in healthy donors. Amplification used 60 Vbeta primers and 13 Jbeta primers. Libraries were prepared by immunoSEQ multiplex PCR; TCRdb keeps only in-frame clonotypes and omits some of them. The sample contains around 190,000 clones, over 65% of which appear only once. The sample comprised PBMCs. The receptors shown here come from a man aged 55-75 years in good health and CMV-seronegative.

The V and J genes are TRBV9 and TRBJ2-3; TRBD2 matches at 11 bases. The CDR3 runs 15 residues. The junction had 1 base not matched to a gene; V was cut back by 0 bases and J by 4 bases. Looked up from germline, CDR1 is SGDLS and CDR2 is YYNGEE. The CDR3 reads CASSVELAGADTQYF. Here the CDR3 DNA reads TGTGCCAGCAGCGTAGAACTAGCGGGGGCAGATACGCAGTATTTT.

This chain uses TRBV2 with TRBJ2-7; tentative D call: TRBD1 (5 bases). Germline assignment: CDR1 SNHLY and CDR2 FYNNEI. CDR3 length equals 12 residues. V gave up 8 bases and J gave up 3 bases, with 11 bases separating them. CDR3 bases: TGTGCCAGCGTGGGGCCCAACTACGAGCAGTACTTC. It encodes CASVGPNYEQYF.

The chain recombines TRBV2 with TRBJ1-5; D is unresolved. The CDR3 totals 15 residues. The germline gives CDR1 SNHLY, CDR2 FYNNEI. The ends were cut back, 7 bases at V and 3 bases at J, with 16 bases in the middle. Written as DNA, the CDR3 is TGTGCCAGCACCGGCGGAAACCTATACAATCAGCCCCAGCATTTT. It translates to CASTGGNLYNQPQHF.

The chain is built from TRBV7-9 and TRBJ2-2, with 11 bases fitting TRBD1. J lost 7 bases, V lost 5 bases, and 6 bases had no gene match. This CDR3 region has 15 residues. Germline V gene data show CDR1 as SEHNR and CDR2 as FQNEAQ (reference sequence). In DNA form, the CDR3 reads TGTGCCAGCAGCCCCGGACAGGGGGCGGGCGGGGAGCTGTTTTTT. This codes for CASSPGQGAGGELFF.

CDR3 amino acids: CASRPQGQETQYF. In DNA form, the CDR3 reads TGTGCCAGCAGACCACAGGGGCAAGAGACCCAGTACTTC. The chain combines TRBV28 with TRBJ2-5, with 7 bases fitting TRBD1. Germline CDR1 is MDHEN and CDR2 is SYDVKM. The V segment lost 6 bases and the J segment 2 bases; nucleotides outside the gene matches: 3. This CDR3 contains 13 residues.

This clone showed up just a few times. V is TRBV6-1 and J is TRBJ2-1; 9 bases agree with TRBD2. V gave up 7 bases and J gave up 0 bases; unmatched junction bases: 4. Germline V gives CDR1 MNHNS, CDR2 SASEGT. This CDR3 comprises 15 residues. CDR3 in amino acids: CASIPAGGSYNEQFF. The CDR3 coding sequence is TGTGCCAGCATTCCAGCGGGAGGCTCCTACAATGAGCAGTTCTTC.

The chain combines TRBV4-2 with TRBJ2-3; D may be TRBD2 (6 bases). Trimming removed 0 bases at V and 4 bases at J, with 8 bases between. This CDR3 is built from 14 residues. Germline CDR1 is LGHNA and CDR2 is YNFKEQ. CDR3 amino acids: CASSQDTSPDTQYF. The DNA of the CDR3 is TGTGCCAGCAGCCAAGATACTAGCCCAGATACGCAGTATTTT.

This rearrangement joins TRBV27 to TRBJ1-1, with a weak D call TRBD1 (5 bases). Deletions cut 1 base from V and 2 bases from J, with 17 bases between. The CDR3 is made up of 17 amino acids. The germline V gene encodes CDR1 MNHEY and CDR2 SMNVEV (reference sequence). CDR3 sequence: CASSLLGTRWSNTEAFF. Here the CDR3 DNA reads TGTGCCAGCAGTTTATTGGGGACTCGGTGGAGCAACACTGAAGCTTTCTTT.

Details on this clone: One junction end does not reproduce the germline sequence, and a read error may be involved. The chain is built from TRBV5-4 and TRBJ1-2, with D possibly TRBD1 on 5 matching bases. This CDR3 is built from 15 residues. Germline V gene lookup returns CDR1 SGHNT and CDR2 YYREEE (reference sequence). This CDR3 is CASSLSAGLGPGYPF. CDR3 coding DNA: TGTGCCAGCAGCTTGTCGGCAGGGCTGGGGCCCGGCTACCCCTTC.

The V gene is TRBV7-2, the J gene TRBJ2-7; TRBD1 is a possible D gene (7 bases). Germline CDR1 reads SGHTA; CDR2 reads FQGNSA. This CDR3 comprises 15 residues. V was pared by 2 bases and J by 0 bases, with 11 bases between. The CDR3 is CASSLPGDSSYEQYF. CDR3 DNA: TGTGCCAGCAGCTTACCGGGGGACAGCTCCTACGAGCAGTACTTC.

Remarks on this clone: At one boundary the junction diverges from the germline segment, which might be a read error. This chain joins TRBV19 and TRBJ1-5; no clear D. Germline V gene lookup returns CDR1 LNHDA and CDR2 SQIVND (reference sequence). The CDR3 sequence is 14 residues long. CDR3 residues: CATRGANSNQPQNF. The CDR3 nucleotides read TGTGCCACCCGAGGAGCCAATAGCAATCAGCCCCAGAATTTT. Variable domain in full (rest from reference TRBV19 and TRBJ1-5): DGGITQSPKYLFRKEGQNVTLSCEQNLNHDAMYWYRQDPGQGLRLIYYSQIVNDFQKGDIAEGYSVSREKKESFPLTVTSAQKNPTAFYLCATRGANSNQPQNFGDGTRLSIL.

The rearrangement joins TRBV19 to TRBJ1-5; D is unresolved. Germline V CDR1 and CDR2: LNHDA, SQIVND (reference sequence). The germline V and J ends were trimmed by 10 bases and 4 bases, with 17 bases remaining between them. The CDR3 runs to 14 residues. The CDR3 DNA reads as TGTGCCACCGGCGGGCAGAAGGCTAATCAGCCCCAGCATTTT. This codes for CATGGQKANQPQHF.

V usage is TRBV6-6 and J usage is TRBJ1-6; D is unclear. Trimming took 2 bases from V and 5 from J, leaving 10 bases between them. There are 15 residues in the CDR3. Per germline, CDR1 MNHNY and CDR2 SVGAGI (reference sequence). CDR3 nucleotides: TGTGCCAGCAGTTACCGACCTCGGGATAATTCACCCCTCCACTTT. Encoded protein: CASSYRPRDNSPLHF.

The chain recombines TRBV29-1 with TRBJ1-1; 10 positions match TRBD1. The CDR3 covers 15 residues. Trimming removed 8 bases from V and 4 bases from J; junction bases left unmatched: 13. CDR1 and CDR2 (germline): SQVTM, ANQGSEA. CDR3: CSLHGAGTGATEAFF. CDR3 DNA sequence: TGCAGCCTTCATGGGGCCGGGACAGGGGCCACTGAAGCTTTCTTT.

The rearrangement links TRBV11-2 to TRBJ1-1; tentative D call: TRBD1 (5 bases). The germline V gene encodes CDR1 SGHAT and CDR2 FQNNGV. V was shortened by 5 bases and J by 0 bases, with 10 bases between the two germline ends. The CDR3 totals 14 residues. The CDR3 DNA follows: TGTGCCAGCAGCAAGGGACTCCTGAACACTGAAGCTTTCTTT. Its translation is CASSKGLLNTEAFF.

This chain links TRBV10-1 with TRBJ2-7, with D perhaps TRBD1 (6 bases). This CDR3 has 19 amino acids. V lost 2 bases and J 3 bases, leaving 26 bases between the germline ends. Germline values: CDR1 WNHNN, CDR2 SYGVQD (reference sequence). The CDR3 loop is CASSEPRFPGGGLVYEQYF. The CDR3 bases are TGCGCCAGCAGTGAGCCTCGCTTTCCTGGGGGCGGATTAGTCTACGAGCAGTACTTC.

The chain joins TRBV10-3 to TRBJ2-2, with 8 bases lining up with TRBD1. CDR3 length equals 16 residues. Germline V gene lookup returns CDR1 ENHRY and CDR2 SYGVKD. J was trimmed by 3 bases and V by 4 bases; bases with no gene match: 7. The DNA for the CDR3 is TGTGCCATCAGTGGCGGACAGGGAAGGGACACCGGGGAGCTGTTTTTT. The encoded protein is CAISGGQGRDTGELFF.

The chain combines TRBV11-1 with TRBJ2-7; TRBD2 aligns across 9 bases. The CDR3 has 14 amino acids. V lost 1 base and J lost 6; bases outside the gene matches: 4. Germline values: CDR1 SGHAT, CDR2 FQDESV (reference sequence). The CDR3 loop reads CASSLVAGVTEQYF. DNA for the CDR3: TGTGCCAGCAGCTTAGTAGCGGGAGTTACCGAGCAGTACTTC.

This chain uses TRBV29-1 with TRBJ2-7; 9 positions agree with TRBD1. With V trimmed by 7 bases and J by 0 bases, 1 base remained unmatched. The CDR3 runs 12 residues. Germline V CDR1 and CDR2: SQVTM, ANQGSEA. The CDR3 DNA is TGCAGCGGACAGGGGGTCTCCTACGAGCAGTACTTC. Amino acid sequence: CSGQGVSYEQYF.